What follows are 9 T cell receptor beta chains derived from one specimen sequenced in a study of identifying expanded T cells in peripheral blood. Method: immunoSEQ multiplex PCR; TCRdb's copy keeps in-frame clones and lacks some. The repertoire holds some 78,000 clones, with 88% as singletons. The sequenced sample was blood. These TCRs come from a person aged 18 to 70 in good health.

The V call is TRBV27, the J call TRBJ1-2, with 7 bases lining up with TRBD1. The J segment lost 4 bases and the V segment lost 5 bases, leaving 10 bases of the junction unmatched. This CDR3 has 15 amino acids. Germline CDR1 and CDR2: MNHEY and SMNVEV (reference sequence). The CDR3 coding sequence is TGTGCCAGCAGTCCTAGACAGGGAAGGGGCTATGGCTACACCTTC. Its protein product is CASSPRQGRGYGYTF.

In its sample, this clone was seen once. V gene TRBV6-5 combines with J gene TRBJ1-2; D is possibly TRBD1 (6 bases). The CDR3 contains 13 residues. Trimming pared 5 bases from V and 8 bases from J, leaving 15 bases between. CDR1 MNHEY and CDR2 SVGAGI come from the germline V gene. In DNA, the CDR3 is TGTGCCAGCAGTCCACACAGGGCAGCCGGCTACACCTTC. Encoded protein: CASSPHRAAGYTF.

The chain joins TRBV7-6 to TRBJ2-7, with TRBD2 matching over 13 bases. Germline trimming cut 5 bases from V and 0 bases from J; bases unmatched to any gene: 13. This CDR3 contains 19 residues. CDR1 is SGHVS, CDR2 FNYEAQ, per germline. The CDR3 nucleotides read TGTGCCAGCAGCCCGGGCCCCCTACGACTAGCGGGGGGCTCCTACGAGCAGTACTTC. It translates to CASSPGPLRLAGGSYEQYF.

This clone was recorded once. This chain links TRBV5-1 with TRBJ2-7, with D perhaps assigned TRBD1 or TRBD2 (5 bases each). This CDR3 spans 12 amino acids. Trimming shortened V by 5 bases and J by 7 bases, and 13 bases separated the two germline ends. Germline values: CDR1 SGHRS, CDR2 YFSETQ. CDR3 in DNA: TGCGCCAGCAGATCCGGGACGGGAGAGCAGTACTTC. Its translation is CASRSGTGEQYF.

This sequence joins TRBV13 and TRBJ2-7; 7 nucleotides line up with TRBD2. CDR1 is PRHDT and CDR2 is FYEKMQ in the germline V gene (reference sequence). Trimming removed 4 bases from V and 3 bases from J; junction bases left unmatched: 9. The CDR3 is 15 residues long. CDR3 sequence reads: CASSSRLWGGYEQYF. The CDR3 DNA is TGTGCCAGCAGCTCACGTCTTTGGGGGGGCTACGAGCAGTACTTC.

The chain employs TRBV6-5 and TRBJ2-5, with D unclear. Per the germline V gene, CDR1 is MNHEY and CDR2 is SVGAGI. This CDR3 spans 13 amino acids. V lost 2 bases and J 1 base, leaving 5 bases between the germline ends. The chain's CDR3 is CASSYRFQETQYF. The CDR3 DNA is TGTGCCAGCAGTTACCGATTCCAAGAGACCCAGTACTTC.

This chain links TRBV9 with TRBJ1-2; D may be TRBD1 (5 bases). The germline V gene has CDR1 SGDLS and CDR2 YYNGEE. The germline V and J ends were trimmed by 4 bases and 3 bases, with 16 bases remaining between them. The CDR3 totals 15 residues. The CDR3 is CASSPGGGIDYGYTF. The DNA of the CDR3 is TGTGCCAGCAGCCCAGGTGGGGGGATCGACTATGGCTACACCTTC.

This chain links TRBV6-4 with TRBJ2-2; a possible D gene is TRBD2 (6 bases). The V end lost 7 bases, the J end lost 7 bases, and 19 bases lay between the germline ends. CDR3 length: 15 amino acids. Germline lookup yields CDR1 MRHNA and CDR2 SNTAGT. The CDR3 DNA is TGTGCCAGCAAAGCAGGGAGGTCTTCGGACGGGGAGCTGTTTTTT. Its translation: CASKAGRSSDGELFF.

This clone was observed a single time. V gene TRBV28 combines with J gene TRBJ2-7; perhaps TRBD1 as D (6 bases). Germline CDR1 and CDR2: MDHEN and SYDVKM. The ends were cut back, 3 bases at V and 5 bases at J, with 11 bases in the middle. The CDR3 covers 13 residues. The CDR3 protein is CASSFLQGHEQYF. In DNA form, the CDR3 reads TGTGCCAGCAGTTTCTTACAGGGTCACGAGCAGTACTTC.